The 31 T cell receptor beta chains reported below all come from one sample, sequenced in a study of T cell clonotyping in hematopoietic cell transplantation. Clones were read by immunoSEQ multiplex PCR, and TCRdb kept only the in-frame ones, dropping some. The table shows approximately 5,000 clones, with about 80% occurring only once. Sequencing used peripheral blood mononuclear cells, obtained 100 days after allogeneic stem cell transplant. Receptor source: a male patient aged 55 to 70 who had an allogeneic stem cell transplant, so T cells may come from the graft donor. Some clones in this sample may be carry-over from other donors' samples.

V is TRBV19 and J is TRBJ1-2; 7 bases agree with TRBD1. This CDR3 spans 13 amino acids. From germline, CDR1 is LNHDA and CDR2 SQIVND (reference sequence). The J segment lost 3 bases and the V segment lost 4 bases, leaving 2 bases of the junction unmatched. Written as DNA, the CDR3 is TGTGCCAGTAGTAGACAGGGTCACTATGGCTACACCTTC. It yields the protein CASSRQGHYGYTF.

The chain joins TRBV5-1 to TRBJ2-1; D may be TRBD2 (5 bases). CDR1 is SGHRS, CDR2 YFSETQ, per germline. This CDR3 is built from 14 residues. The ends were cut back, 2 bases at V and 5 bases at J, with 11 bases in the middle. DNA of the CDR3: TGCGCCAGCAGCTTAGCGGCCTCACACAATGAGCAGTTCTTC. This gives the protein CASSLAASHNEQFF. The full variable domain, rest sourced from reference TRBV5-1 and TRBJ2-1, is KAGVTQTPRYLIKTRGQQVTLSCSPISGHRSVSWYQQTPGQGLQFLFEYFSETQRNKGNFPGRFSGRQFSNSRSEMNVSTLELGDSALYLCASSLAASHNEQFFGPGTRLTVL.

This clone was observed a single time. This chain links TRBV25-1 with TRBJ2-3; D is uncertain. The germline gives CDR1 MGHDK, CDR2 SYGVNS. The V end lost 7 bases, the J end lost 0 bases, and 20 bases lay between the germline ends. There are 17 residues in the CDR3. CDR3 bases: TGTGCCAGCACCCGACTTTATCCGGGCCTTAGCACAGATACGCAGTATTTT. Translating gives CASTRLYPGLSTDTQYF.

The chain has TRBV30 and TRBJ2-3; D possibly corresponds to TRBD2 (6 bases). The V gene's germline CDR1 is GTSNPN and CDR2 SVGIG (reference sequence). The CDR3 loop spans 15 amino acids. V was shortened by 2 bases and J by 0 bases, with 12 bases between the two germline ends. DNA of the CDR3: TGTGCCTGGAGTCTAGGGAGCGGGAGCACAGATACGCAGTATTTT. Its translation: CAWSLGSGSTDTQYF.

The rearrangement uses TRBV6-6 and TRBJ2-1, with 11 bases fitting TRBD1. V shed 10 bases and J 8 bases; nucleotides not matched to a gene: 7. The CDR3 is 13 residues long. Per the germline V gene, CDR1 is MNHNY and CDR2 is SVGAGI (reference sequence). CDR3 loop: CATRTGGFDEQFF. The CDR3 nucleotides read TGTGCCACGCGGACAGGGGGCTTCGATGAGCAGTTCTTC.

This chain's CDR3 is CASSLSLRMVGEQFF. DNA of the CDR3: TGTGCCAGCAGCTTGAGTTTGCGAATGGTTGGTGAGCAGTTCTTC. The J gene is TRBJ2-1, the V gene TRBV5-6; no clear D gene. Germline values: CDR1 SGHDT, CDR2 YYEEEE. Trimming took 1 base from V and 9 from J, leaving 17 bases between them. The CDR3 consists of 15 residues.

V is TRBV23-1 and J is TRBJ2-5; D unresolved. TRBV23-1 is treated as an ORF (open reading frame) with a function not yet certain. CDR3 size: 16 residues. V lost 2 bases and J 2 bases, leaving 15 bases between the germline ends. Written as DNA, the CDR3 is TGCGCCAGCAGTCAACCCCCACGGAGAAGACAAGAGACCCAGTACTTC. Amino acid sequence: CASSQPPRRRQETQYF.

V usage is TRBV28 and J usage is TRBJ1-1; D is unresolved. V was pared by 5 bases and J by 0 bases, with 10 bases between. Germline loops: CDR1 MDHEN, CDR2 SYDVKM. There are 14 residues in the CDR3. Here the CDR3 DNA reads TGTGCCAGCAGTGCTGGTAGAATGAACACTGAAGCTTTCTTT. Residues: CASSAGRMNTEAFF. Drawing the rest from reference TRBV28 and TRBJ1-1, the complete variable domain is DVKVTQSSRYLVKRTGEKVFLECVQDMDHENMFWYRQDPGLGLRLIYFSYDVKMKEKGDIPEGYSVSREKKERFSLILESASTNQTSMYLCASSAGRMNTEAFFGQGTRLTVV.

There are a few counts of this clone. The chain joins TRBV11-3 to TRBJ2-7, with D unresolved. CDR1 is SGHNT, CDR2 YENEEA, per germline. The CDR3 contains 10 residues. The germline V and J ends were trimmed by 6 bases and 4 bases, with 4 bases remaining between them. The CDR3 sequence is CASRLYEQYF. The CDR3 bases are TGTGCCAGCAGGCTATACGAGCAGTACTTC.

The chain couples TRBV5-6 to TRBJ2-1; 9 bases line up with TRBD2. The V gene's germline CDR1 is SGHDT and CDR2 YYEEEE. CDR3 size: 15 residues. V was pared by 2 bases and J by 9 bases, with 9 bases of the junction left unmatched. The CDR3 DNA follows: TGTGCCAGCAGCTTTGGGCTAGCGGGATCGGGTGAGCAGTTCTTC. Translating it yields CASSFGLAGSGEQFF.

This chain uses TRBV7-2 with TRBJ1-3; TRBD1 might be the D (5 bases). The CDR3 is 15 amino acids. Germline CDR1 reads SGHTA; CDR2 reads FQGNSA. The V end was cut by 5 bases, the J end by 2 bases, with 13 bases between. This CDR3 is CASSQTSRAGNTIYF. The CDR3 coding sequence is TGTGCCAGCAGCCAGACTTCCAGGGCTGGAAACACCATATATTTT.

V and J are TRBV5-8 and TRBJ1-2; 7 nucleotides line up with TRBD1. The CDR3 extends over 12 amino acids. V was pared by 4 bases and J by 7 bases, with 4 bases of the junction left unmatched. From germline, CDR1 is SGHTS and CDR2 YDEGEE. The CDR3 loop is CASSNRGLGYTF. CDR3 bases: TGTGCCAGCAGCAACAGGGGCCTTGGCTACACCTTC.

Written as DNA, the CDR3 is TGTGCCAGCAACCCATGGAGGACAGCCAACACTGAAGCTTTCTTT. This encodes CASNPWRTANTEAFF. The V call is TRBV6-5, the J call TRBJ1-1, with D possibly being TRBD1 (6 bases). Germline V gene data show CDR1 as MNHEY and CDR2 as SVGAGI. The length of the CDR3 is 15 residues. Trimming pared 7 bases from V and 2 bases from J, leaving 17 bases between.

J is TRBJ2-7 and V is TRBV7-9; possibly TRBD2 for D (5 bases). The CDR3 runs to 12 residues. Between the trimmed V and J ends, which lost 11 bases and 0 bases, there was a span of 11 bases. Germline V gene data show CDR1 as SEHNR and CDR2 as FQNEAQ (reference sequence). The CDR3 region is CALGSSSYEQYF. CDR3 nucleotides: TGTGCCCTTGGGAGCAGCTCCTACGAGCAGTACTTC.

The V gene is TRBV4-3, the J gene TRBJ2-7; D is tentatively TRBD1 or TRBD2 (5 bases each). CDR1 and CDR2 (germline): LGHNA, YSLEER. The CDR3 length is 17 residues. V was trimmed by 3 bases and J by 1 base, leaving 19 bases between them. CDR3 loop: CASSHSPGRRPSYEQYF. The DNA of the CDR3 is TGCGCCAGCAGCCATTCCCCGGGACGCCGCCCTTCCTACGAGCAGTACTTC.

This clone was counted between two and nine times. The rearrangement joins TRBV7-8 to TRBJ1-1; the D gene is possibly TRBD1 (5 bases). CDR3 length: 13 amino acids. V was cut by 4 bases and J by 11 bases, with 17 bases left in between. Germline V CDR1 and CDR2: SGHVS, FQNEAQ. CDR3 nucleotide sequence: TGTGCCAGCAGCTACCGGGACGGACGATACGCTTTCTTT. The encoded protein is CASSYRDGRYAFF. Filled out from reference TRBV7-8 and TRBJ1-1, the complete variable domain reads GAGVSQSPRYKVAKRGQDVALRCDPISGHVSLFWYQQALGQGPEFLTYFQNEAQLDKSGLPSDRFFAERPEGSVSTLKIQRTQQEDSAVYLCASSYRDGRYAFFGQGTRLTVV.

This clone was counted once. V and J are TRBV27 and TRBJ2-1; the D gene is possibly TRBD1 (5 bases). The CDR3 runs 14 residues. V dropped 3 bases and J dropped 8 bases, with 14 bases sitting between them. Germline assignment: CDR1 MNHEY and CDR2 SMNVEV (reference sequence). The CDR3 DNA reads TGTGCCAGCAGTTTTATGCAGGGCAGTTATGAGCAGTTCTTC. Amino acid sequence: CASSFMQGSYEQFF.

The chain recombines TRBV11-3 with TRBJ2-1; D gene uncertain. CDR1 and CDR2 from the germline V gene are SGHNT and YENEEA. V lost 1 base to trimming and J lost 7 bases, with 8 bases between them. This CDR3 is built from 13 residues. This CDR3 reads CASSLGFSNEQFF. DNA of the CDR3: TGTGCCAGCAGCTTAGGCTTTAGTAATGAGCAGTTCTTC.

The chain has TRBV6-5 and TRBJ2-7; 7 nucleotides align to TRBD2. Germline lookup yields CDR1 MNHEY and CDR2 SVGAGI. The CDR3 is made up of 14 amino acids. V shed 5 bases and J 5 bases; nucleotides not matched to a gene: 9. CDR3 region: CASSRLGGSDEQYF. CDR3 nucleotides: TGTGCCAGCAGTCGCCTGGGAGGGTCCGACGAGCAGTACTTC.

In DNA form, the CDR3 reads TGTGCCAGCAGCTTGCCGGATGGGCGGGTAACTAGCACAGATACGCAGTATTTT. Encoded protein: CASSLPDGRVTSTDTQYF. The rearrangement uses TRBV5-4 and TRBJ2-3; possibly TRBD2 for D (5 bases). The CDR3 totals 18 residues. V was cut by 1 base and J by 0 bases, with 18 bases left in between. The V gene's germline CDR1 is SGHNT and CDR2 YYREEE (reference sequence). Using reference TRBV5-4 and TRBJ2-3 for the parts outside the CDR3, the full variable domain is ETGVTQSPTHLIKTRGQQVTLRCSSQSGHNTVSWYQQALGQGPQFIFQYYREEENGRGNFPPRFSGLQFPNYSSELNVNALELDDSALYLCASSLPDGRVTSTDTQYFGPGTRLTVL.

This sequence joins TRBV6-1 and TRBJ2-2; TRBD1 is a possible D gene (6 bases). The CDR3 has 14 amino acids. The germline V gene has CDR1 MNHNS and CDR2 SASEGT. V was pared by 5 bases and J by 3 bases, with 10 bases between. The CDR3 reads CASSRQGYTGELFF. The CDR3 coding sequence is TGTGCCAGCAGTAGGCAGGGGTACACCGGGGAGCTGTTTTTT.

The genes are TRBV29-1 and TRBJ2-1; D is unresolved. CDR3 length equals 14 residues. CDR1 is SQVTM and CDR2 is ANQGSEA in the germline V gene. The V gene lost 4 bases and the J gene lost 0 bases, with 10 bases spanning the gap. CDR3 coding DNA: TGCAGCGTTGCTTGGGCAGGCTCCTACAATGAGCAGTTCTTC. Its protein product is CSVAWAGSYNEQFF.

This chain uses TRBV12-5 with TRBJ2-3; 9 nucleotides align to TRBD2. The CDR3 length is 16 residues. V gave up 6 bases and J gave up 0 bases; unmatched junction bases: 7. Germline V lookup: CDR1 LGHNT, CDR2 FRNRAP. The CDR3 nucleotides are TGTGCTAGTGGACGAGGACTAGCGCTTAGCACAGATACGCAGTATTTT. Translating it yields CASGRGLALSTDTQYF.

This clone showed up just once. The chain links TRBV6-4 to TRBJ2-7; 7 bases fit TRBD1. Germline-derived CDR1 and CDR2 are MRHNA and SNTAGT. Germline trimming cut 1 base from V and 2 bases from J; bases unmatched to any gene: 5. The CDR3 is 15 amino acids. Here the CDR3 DNA reads TGTGCCAGCAGTGACTGCCAGGGGGTAACCTACGAGCAGTACTTC. Its protein is CASSDCQGVTYEQYF.

This clone came up once. V usage is TRBV7-2 and J usage is TRBJ2-5; D remains unclear. Trimming stripped 5 bases from V and 1 base from J, with 5 bases between. Germline assignment: CDR1 SGHTA and CDR2 FQGNSA. The CDR3 has 12 residues. CDR3 coding DNA: TGTGCCAGCAGCCCATCCCAAGAGACCCAGTACTTC. Its protein product is CASSPSQETQYF.

The genes are TRBV5-1 and TRBJ2-5, with 11 positions matching TRBD2. CDR3 length: 15 amino acids. The germline V gene encodes CDR1 SGHRS and CDR2 YFSETQ. Trimming cost V 0 bases and J 5 bases; bases outside gene matches: 3. CDR3 loop: CASSLEASGRETQYF. DNA for the CDR3: TGCGCCAGCAGCTTGGAGGCTAGCGGGAGGGAGACCCAGTACTTC.

This chain links TRBV6-5 with TRBJ2-7, with unresolved D. This CDR3 has 14 amino acids. The ends were cut back, 0 bases at V and 2 bases at J, with 8 bases in the middle. The germline V gene encodes CDR1 MNHEY and CDR2 SVGAGI. The CDR3 DNA is TGTGCCAGCAGTTACTCACATCAGCCCTACGAGCAGTACTTC. Residues: CASSYSHQPYEQYF.

This chain uses TRBV5-5 with TRBJ1-3; possible D gene TRBD1, 6 bases. V lost 3 bases to trimming and J lost 0 bases, with 13 bases between them. CDR3 length: 16 residues. The germline V gene encodes CDR1 SGHKS and CDR2 YYEKEE (reference sequence). CDR3 sequence: CASSWLQGYSGNTIYF. In DNA, the CDR3 is TGTGCCAGCAGCTGGTTACAGGGTTACTCTGGAAACACCATATATTTT.

The chain combines TRBV30 with TRBJ2-7; possibly TRBD2 for D (5 bases). The CDR3 is 13 amino acids. Germline CDR1 is GTSNPN and CDR2 is SVGIG (reference sequence). V was trimmed by 0 bases and J by 4 bases, leaving 10 bases between them. The CDR3 DNA reads TGTGCCTGGAGTGTAGGAGGCGGATACGAGCAGTACTTC. This translates into CAWSVGGGYEQYF.

The chain recombines TRBV5-6 with TRBJ2-7; 9 bases agree with TRBD1. The CDR3 is 16 residues long. CDR1 and CDR2 from the germline V gene are SGHDT and YYEEEE. V gave up 4 bases and J gave up 0 bases; unmatched junction bases: 8. CDR3 sequence: CASSVTGGSTSYEQYF. CDR3 coding DNA: TGTGCCAGCAGCGTAACAGGGGGCTCAACCTCCTACGAGCAGTACTTC.

Written as DNA, the CDR3 is TGTGCCAGCAGCCCGGGTGGTGGAATCGGGGGCGAGCAGTACTTC. This codes for CASSPGGGIGGEQYF. This chain connects TRBV6-5 to TRBJ2-7; tentatively, D is TRBD2 (6 bases). There are 15 residues in the CDR3. CDR1 MNHEY and CDR2 SVGAGI come from the germline V gene. V was trimmed by 6 bases and J by 6 bases, leaving 21 bases between them.